Described below is a single T cell receptor beta chain sequence and its context. The data originate from a study of blood T cell repertoires in COVID-19. TCRdb's table, derived via immunoSEQ multiplex PCR, lists solely in-frame clones and lacks some. The repertoire consists of 200,000 to 250,000 clones, with around 86% occurring once and the leading ten covering about 3.8%. The sequence came from a woman in her forties with acute COVID-19. Material: PBMCs or T cells enriched from blood (not recorded which).

This CDR3 reads CASSMQINEKLFF. CDR3 sequence (DNA): TGTGCCAGTAGTATGCAGATAAATGAAAAACTGTTTTTT. This sequence joins TRBV19 and TRBJ1-4, with no clear D. Per the germline V gene, CDR1 is LNHDA and CDR2 is SQIVND (reference sequence). The CDR3 runs to 13 residues. V lost 3 bases to trimming and J lost 5 bases, with 7 bases between them.